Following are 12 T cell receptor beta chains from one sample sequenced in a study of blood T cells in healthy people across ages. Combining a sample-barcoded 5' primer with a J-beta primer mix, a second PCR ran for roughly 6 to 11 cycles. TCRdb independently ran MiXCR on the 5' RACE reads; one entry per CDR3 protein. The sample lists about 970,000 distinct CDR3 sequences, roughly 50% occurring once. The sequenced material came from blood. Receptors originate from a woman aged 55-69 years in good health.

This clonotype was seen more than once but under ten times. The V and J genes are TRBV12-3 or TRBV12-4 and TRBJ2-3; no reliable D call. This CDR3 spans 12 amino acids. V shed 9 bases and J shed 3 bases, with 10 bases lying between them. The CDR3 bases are TGTGCCAGTGGCGGCCCAACAGATACGCAGTATTTT. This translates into CASGGPTDTQYF.

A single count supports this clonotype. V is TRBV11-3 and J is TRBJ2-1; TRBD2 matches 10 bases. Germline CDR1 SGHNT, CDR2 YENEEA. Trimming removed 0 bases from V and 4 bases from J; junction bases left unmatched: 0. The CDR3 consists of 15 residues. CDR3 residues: CASSLETSGYNEQFF. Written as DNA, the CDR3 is TGTGCCAGCAGCTTAGAGACTAGCGGGTACAATGAGCAGTTCTTC.

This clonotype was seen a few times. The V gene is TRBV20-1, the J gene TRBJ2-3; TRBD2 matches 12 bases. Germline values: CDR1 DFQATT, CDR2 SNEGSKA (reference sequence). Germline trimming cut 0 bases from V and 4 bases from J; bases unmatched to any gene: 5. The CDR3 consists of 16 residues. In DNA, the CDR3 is TGCAGTGCTAGAGATCGGACTAGCGGGACCCCAGATACGCAGTATTTT. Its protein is CSARDRTSGTPDTQYF.

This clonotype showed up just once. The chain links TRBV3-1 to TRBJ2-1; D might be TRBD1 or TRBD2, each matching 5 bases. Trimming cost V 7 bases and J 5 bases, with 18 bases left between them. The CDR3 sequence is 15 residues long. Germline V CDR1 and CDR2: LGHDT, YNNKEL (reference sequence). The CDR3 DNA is TGTGCCAGCACCCGAGACCGAGGGGAGCACAATGAGCAGTTCTTC. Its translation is CASTRDRGEHNEQFF.

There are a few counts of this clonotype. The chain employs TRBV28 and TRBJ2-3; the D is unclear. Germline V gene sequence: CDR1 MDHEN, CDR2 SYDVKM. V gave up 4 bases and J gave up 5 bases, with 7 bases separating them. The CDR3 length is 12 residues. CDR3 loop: CASSSGLDTQYF. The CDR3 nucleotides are TGTGCCAGCAGTTCTGGGTTAGATACGCAGTATTTT.

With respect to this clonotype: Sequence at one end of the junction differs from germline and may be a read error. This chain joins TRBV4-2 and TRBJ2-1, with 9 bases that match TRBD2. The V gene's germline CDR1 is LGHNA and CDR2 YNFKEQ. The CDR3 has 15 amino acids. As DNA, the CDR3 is TGTGCCAGCATCCAACAACGAGCGGGAGGCAAAGAGCAGTTCTTC. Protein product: CASIQQRAGGKEQFF.

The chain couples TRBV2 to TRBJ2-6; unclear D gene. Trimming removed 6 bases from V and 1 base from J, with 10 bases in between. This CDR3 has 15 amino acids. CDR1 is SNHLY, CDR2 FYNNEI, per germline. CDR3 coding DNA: TGTGCCAGCAGGGACGCCCAATCTGGGGCCAACGTCCTGACTTTC. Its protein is CASRDAQSGANVLTF.

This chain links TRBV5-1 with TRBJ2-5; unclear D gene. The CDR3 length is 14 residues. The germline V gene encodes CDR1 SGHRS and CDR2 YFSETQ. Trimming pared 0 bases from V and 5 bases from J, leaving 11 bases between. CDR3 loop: CASSLDAPQETQYF. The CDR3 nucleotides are TGCGCCAGCAGCTTGGACGCCCCGCAGGAGACCCAGTACTTC.

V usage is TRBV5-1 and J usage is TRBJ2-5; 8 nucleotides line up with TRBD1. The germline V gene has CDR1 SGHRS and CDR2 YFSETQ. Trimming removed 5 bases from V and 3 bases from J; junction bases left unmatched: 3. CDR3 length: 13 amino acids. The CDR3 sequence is CASSKQGEETQYF. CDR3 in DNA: TGCGCCAGCAGTAAACAGGGGGAAGAGACCCAGTACTTC.

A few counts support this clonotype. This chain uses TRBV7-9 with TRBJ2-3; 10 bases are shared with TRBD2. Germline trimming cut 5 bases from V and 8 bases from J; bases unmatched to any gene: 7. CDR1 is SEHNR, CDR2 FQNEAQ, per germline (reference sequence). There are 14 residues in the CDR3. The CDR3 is CASSLRASGSTQYF. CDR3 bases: TGTGCCAGCAGCCTAAGGGCTAGCGGGAGTACGCAGTATTTT.

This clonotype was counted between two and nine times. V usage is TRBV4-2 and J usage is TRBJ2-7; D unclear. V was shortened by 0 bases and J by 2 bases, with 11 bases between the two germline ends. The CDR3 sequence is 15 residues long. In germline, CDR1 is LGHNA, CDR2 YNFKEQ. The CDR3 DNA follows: TGTGCCAGCAGCCAAGAGAGTAGCTCCACCTACGAGCAGTACTTC. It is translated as CASSQESSSTYEQYF.

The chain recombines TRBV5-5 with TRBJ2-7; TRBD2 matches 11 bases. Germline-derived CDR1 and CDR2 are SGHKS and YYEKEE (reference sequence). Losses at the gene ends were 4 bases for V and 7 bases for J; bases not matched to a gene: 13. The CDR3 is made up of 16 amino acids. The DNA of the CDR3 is TGTGCCAGCAGCCCACGAGCGGGACTAGCGGCTAATGAGCAGTACTTC. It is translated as CASSPRAGLAANEQYF. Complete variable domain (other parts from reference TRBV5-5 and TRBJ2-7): DAGVTQSPTHLIKTRGQQVTLRCSPISGHKSVSWYQQVLGQGPQFIFQYYEKEERGRGNFPDRFSARQFPNYSSELNVNALLLGDSALYLCASSPRAGLAANEQYFGPGTRLTVT.